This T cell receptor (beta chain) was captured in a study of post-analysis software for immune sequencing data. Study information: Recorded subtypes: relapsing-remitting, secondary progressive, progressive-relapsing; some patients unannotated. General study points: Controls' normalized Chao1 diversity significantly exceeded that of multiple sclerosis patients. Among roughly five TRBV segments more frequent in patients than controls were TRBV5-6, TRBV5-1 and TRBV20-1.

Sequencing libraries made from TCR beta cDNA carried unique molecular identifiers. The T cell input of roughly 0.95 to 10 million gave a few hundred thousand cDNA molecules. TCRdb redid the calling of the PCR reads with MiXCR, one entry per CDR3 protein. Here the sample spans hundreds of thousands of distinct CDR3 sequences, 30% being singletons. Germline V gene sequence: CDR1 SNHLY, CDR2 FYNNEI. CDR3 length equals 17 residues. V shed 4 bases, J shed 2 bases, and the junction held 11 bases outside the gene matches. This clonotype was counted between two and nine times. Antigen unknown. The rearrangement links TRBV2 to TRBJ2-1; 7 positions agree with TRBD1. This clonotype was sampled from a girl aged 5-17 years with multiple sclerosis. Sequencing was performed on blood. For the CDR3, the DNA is TGTGCCAGCAGTGGGGGACAGTTCTCAGGGCCCTACAATGAGCAGTTCTTC. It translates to CASSGGQFSGPYNEQFF.